A single sample is the source of the 9 T cell receptor beta chains below, sequenced in a study of T cells in Graves' hyperthyroidism and ophthalmopathy. There were TCR beta CDR3 regions amplified from RNA transcripts. With the HTBI primer set, the TCR CDR3 went through a first round of RT-PCR. TCRdb reprocessed the multiplex PCR reads via MiXCR and lists one record per CDR3 protein. In the table there are about 600,000 distinct CDR3 sequences, approximately 15% of which are singletons. Sequencing used blood. These receptors all stem from a woman aged 40 to 50 with Graves' ophthalmopathy.

This clonotype showed up just a few times. A read error may produce the germline difference seen at one junction end. This sequence joins TRBV28 and TRBJ1-5; weak D call: TRBD1 (5 bases). From germline, CDR1 is MDHEN and CDR2 SYDVKM. This CDR3 has 15 amino acids. CDR3 in amino acids: CASSLYDSRNRPQHF. In DNA form, the CDR3 reads TGTGCCAGCAGTTTATACGACAGTCGCAATCGGCCCCAGCATTTT. The whole variable domain, remainder taken from reference TRBV28 and TRBJ1-5, is DVKVTQSSRYLVKRTGEKVFLECVQDMDHENMFWYRQDPGLGLRLIYFSYDVKMKEKGDIPEGYSVSREKKERFSLILESASTNQTSMYLCASSLYDSRNRPQHFGDGTRLSIL.

V gene TRBV28 combines with J gene TRBJ2-7; D might be TRBD1 (7 bases). CDR1 and CDR2 from the germline V gene are MDHEN and SYDVKM. The CDR3 consists of 15 residues. V was trimmed by 7 bases and J by 4 bases, leaving 20 bases between them. CDR3 nucleotides: TGTGCCAGCACCCTAACAGGGGAGGAATTTTACGAGCAGTACTTC. It yields the protein CASTLTGEEFYEQYF.

This clonotype was observed a handful of times. The CDR3: CATSRRGNRHSNQPQHF. In DNA, the CDR3 is TGTGCCACCAGCAGGAGGGGGAACAGACATAGCAATCAGCCCCAGCATTTT. The V call is TRBV15, the J call TRBJ1-5; D might be TRBD1 (6 bases). Germline V gene data show CDR1 as LNHNV and CDR2 as YYDKDF (reference sequence). Trimming stripped 3 bases from V and 0 bases from J, with 15 bases between. The CDR3 loop spans 17 amino acids.

V and J are TRBV5-1 and TRBJ2-3; 11 positions match TRBD2. The CDR3 consists of 16 residues. Germline CDR1 and CDR2: SGHRS and YFSETQ. V shed 4 bases, J shed 5 bases, and the junction held 9 bases outside the gene matches. For the CDR3, the DNA is TGCGCCAGCAGCCTGTCACTAGCGGGAGTTAGAGATACGCAGTATTTT. This codes for CASSLSLAGVRDTQYF.

This clonotype occurred a few times. The V gene is TRBV4-1, the J gene TRBJ1-5; 8 bases agree with TRBD1. This CDR3 comprises 14 residues. The J segment lost 7 bases and the V segment lost 4 bases, leaving 6 bases of the junction unmatched. Germline values: CDR1 MGHRA, CDR2 YSYEKL. The CDR3 region is CASSRTGREQPQHF. The CDR3 DNA reads as TGCGCCAGCAGCCGGACAGGGCGGGAACAGCCCCAGCATTTT.

This clonotype was counted at least ten times. The genes are TRBV28 and TRBJ2-1; D uncertain. In germline, CDR1 is MDHEN, CDR2 SYDVKM. CDR3 size: 13 residues. The V end was cut by 5 bases, the J end by 9 bases, with 14 bases between. CDR3 coding DNA: TGTGCCAGCAGTCCTACGGACGGCGGTGAGCAGTTCTTC. It codes for CASSPTDGGEQFF.

This chain links TRBV6-1 with TRBJ2-6, with TRBD1 as a possible D gene (6 bases). The length of the CDR3 is 18 residues. Germline-derived CDR1 and CDR2 are MNHNS and SASEGT. Trimming pared 1 base from V and 0 bases from J, leaving 13 bases between. The CDR3 here is CASSEDRVVSSGANVLTF. CDR3 nucleotides: TGTGCCAGCAGTGAAGACAGGGTGGTAAGCTCTGGGGCCAACGTCCTGACTTTC.

This clonotype has just a few counts. This chain joins TRBV6-1 and TRBJ2-1; D is ambiguous. Germline CDR1 MNHNS, CDR2 SASEGT. V gave up 6 bases and J gave up 4 bases, with 7 bases separating them. The CDR3 totals 12 residues. CDR3 residues: CASRDLYNEQFF. The DNA for the CDR3 is TGTGCCAGCAGGGACCTGTACAATGAGCAGTTCTTC.

With respect to this clonotype: With a much larger clone just one base away, this may be a read error. The chain recombines TRBV2 with TRBJ2-5; D possibly corresponds to TRBD1 (5 bases). The CDR3 consists of 13 residues. CDR1 SNHLY and CDR2 FYNNEI come from the germline V gene. Trimming took off 8 bases at V and 1 base at J, with 11 bases between the two ends. CDR3 DNA sequence: TGTGCCAGCCGAATAGACAGCCAAGAGACCCAGTACTTC. Protein sequence: CASRIDSQETQYF.